Sequencing of this TCR beta chain was carried out in a study of STAT5B mutations in CD4+ large granular lymphocyte leukemia. Turning to this clone: No antigen is known for it. Different DNA sequences within this sample yield the same CDR3.

Data came from immunoSEQ multiplex PCR; TCRdb stores just in-frame clones and leaves some out. The profile shows about 33,000 clones, nearly 90% of them singletons. CDR1 and CDR2 (germline): SGDLS, YYNGEE. CDR3 size: 16 residues. Trimming at V came to 0 bases and at J to 2 bases, leaving 4 bases not matched to a gene. Whole-study results and caveats: Main leukemic clonotypes were patient-specific, but 20% to 25% appeared at low frequency elsewhere. 8/27 top patient clones versus 2/35 control clones were TRBV06-family.

The sequencing input was CD4+ T cells from blood buffy coats. This TCR was sampled from a human donor in good health. This chain joins TRBV9 and TRBJ2-3, with TRBD2 identical over 9 bases. The CDR3 loop reads CASSVAGLAATDTQYF. CDR3 DNA: TGTGCCAGCAGCGTAGCGGGACTAGCTGCCACAGATACGCAGTATTTT.